This T cell receptor (beta chain) was identified in a study of blood T cells in healthy people across ages (dated by TCRdb to between 2014 and 2017). Turning to the overall study: In model experiments, template switching captured roughly one uniquely barcoded TCR beta cDNA molecule for every two T cells. To track age-related changes in TCR beta repertoire diversity, the study relied on deep sequencing normalized with unique cDNA molecular identifiers. The donors were split into four age groups: young (average around 15 years), middle-aged (roughly 39), aged (over 55) and long-lived (under 85). To avoid experimental bias, donors of different ages were spread randomly across the sequencing lanes. For two donors (one aged 18 to 30 and one aged 80 or older), the study analyzed two additional independent replicas of 1 million unique cDNA reads from the same blood draw.

Donors were about 36 systemically healthy Caucasian individuals from Russia aged about 6 to 100 years. Each donor gave about 11 milliliters of peripheral blood, drawn into EDTA-treated Vacutainer tubes. Ficoll-Paque density-gradient centrifugation was used to isolate PBMCs, with at least 7 million per sample. Trizol reagent was used to extract total RNA from the PBMCs, yielding at least 6 micrograms per sample. For every donor, flow cytometry on a PBMC aliquot measured the percentage of naive CD45RAhigh/CD27high T cells. The library relied on 5' RACE. The sequencer listed for this sample is Illumina HiSeq 2500. The second PCR ran for roughly 7 to 12 cycles and used a J-beta primer mix along with a sample-barcoded 5' primer. A unique molecular identifier was introduced onto each TCR beta cDNA molecule by a template-switch 5' adaptor carrying 12 random nucleotides. Each sample yielded at least 3 million CDR3-containing paired-end reads. The Mint cDNA synthesis kit, primed by a TRBC-specific oligonucleotide, was used to synthesize first-strand cDNA from all RNA. All cDNA was treated with uracil-DNA glycosylase and then went through a first 18-cycle PCR with the universal primers M1SS and BC2_uni_R. On the authors' methods: Normalization of each sample was performed by random selection of 1 million high-quality reads, each carrying a distinct molecular identifier. Instead of being binned into consensus sequences, reads with shared molecular identifiers were discarded. MiTCR, with a Q25 quality threshold and the strictest error-elimination algorithm, was used for CDR3 identification, clonotype clustering and error correction. A nonparametric unseen species model with Euler transformation was used to estimate lower-bound total TCR beta diversity. The public reads were reprocessed in TCRdb via fastp at Q25 and MiXCR, keeping in-frame beta chains. Identical CDR3 protein sequences are pooled into one entry, listed with their most common genes and DNA. In this record, the V and J calls reflect TCRdb's handling and not the investigators' own analysis. In all, the sample holds 1.5 million to 2 million distinct CDR3 sequences, and 28% of those were seen once. Less than 9.5% of the sample is held by the ten biggest clonotypes.

Findings and caveats that apply to the study as a whole: Observed TCR beta diversity correlated strongly with the percentage of naive T cells measured by flow cytometry. The long-lived group showed more naive CD4+ T cells, fewer expanded clones and increased TCR diversity than the aged group, suggesting age selection. As age increased, observed TCR beta diversity per million T cells dropped in a roughly linear way, and a significant reduction was already evident by age about 40. Because donor CMV infection status was unknown, age-related changes in expanded clonotypes were potentially confounded. Because profiling used bulk unsorted PBMCs, naive and antigen-experienced compartments could not be compared conclusively. Estimates of total diversity based on one million sequenced T cells were regarded as lower bounds and as underestimates.

To note about this clonotype: Its antigen remains undetermined. No much larger clone is present one base from it, and per-base qualities are unavailable.

Here V drops 6 bases and J drops 0 bases, and the junction holds 4 bases not matched to any gene. Taken from cysteine to phenylalanine, the CDR3 has 15 residues. Only CDR3 DNA is held: 45 bases, read in frame from base 1. The germline V gene (reference sequence) sets CDR1 to MNHNY and CDR2 to SVGAGI. This sequence was found in a woman aged 25 to 39 in good health. The sequence joins TRBV6-6 to TRBJ2-3, with 9 junctional bases fitting TRBD2. Sequenced input: blood. The DNA sequence is TGTGCCAGCAGAGGGACTAGCAGCAGCACAGATACGCAGTATTTT. Translated, this is CASRGTSSSTDTQYF.